There are a few counts of the clone carrying this T cell receptor (beta chain). This record comes from a study of response to subunit inactivated influenza vaccine. Looked up from germline, CDR1 is ENHRY and CDR2 is SYGVKD. This CDR3 comprises 15 residues. With 5 bases removed from V and 2 bases from J, the gap between germline ends came to 13 bases. TCRdb reprocessed the RT-PCR reads with MiXCR, giving one entry per CDR3 protein. The sample yields more than 450,000 distinct CDR3 sequences, over 9.5% seen once. The sequence came from a man aged 45 to 65 who received an inactivated influenza vaccine. The chain links TRBV10-3 to TRBJ1-5; D is possibly TRBD1 (6 bases). The sequences come from PBMCs from blood, collected on the day of vaccination. CDR3 loop: CAISQQGPGNQPQHF. The CDR3 nucleotides are TGTGCCATCAGTCAACAGGGTCCGGGCAATCAGCCCCAGCATTTT.